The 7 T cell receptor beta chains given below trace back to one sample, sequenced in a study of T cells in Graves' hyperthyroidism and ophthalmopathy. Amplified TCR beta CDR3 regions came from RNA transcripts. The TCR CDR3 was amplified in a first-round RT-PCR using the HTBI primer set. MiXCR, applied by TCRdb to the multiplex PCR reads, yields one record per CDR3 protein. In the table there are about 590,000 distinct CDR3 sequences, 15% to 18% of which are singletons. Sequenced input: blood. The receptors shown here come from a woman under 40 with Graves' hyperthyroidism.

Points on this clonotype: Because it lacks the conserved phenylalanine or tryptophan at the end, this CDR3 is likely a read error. CDR3 nucleotides: TGTGCCAGCAGCTACTCTGGAAACACCATATATTCT. It is translated as CASSYSGNTIYS. V gene TRBV6-5 combines with J gene TRBJ1-3; D call uncertain. The germline CDR1 and CDR2 sequences are MNHEY and SVGAGI. The CDR3 consists of 12 residues.

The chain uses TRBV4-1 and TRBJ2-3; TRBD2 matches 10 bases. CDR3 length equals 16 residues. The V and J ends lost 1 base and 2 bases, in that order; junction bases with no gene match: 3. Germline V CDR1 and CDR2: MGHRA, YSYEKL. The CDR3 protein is CASSQATSGYTDTQYF. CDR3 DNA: TGCGCCAGCAGCCAAGCGACTAGCGGGTACACAGATACGCAGTATTTT.

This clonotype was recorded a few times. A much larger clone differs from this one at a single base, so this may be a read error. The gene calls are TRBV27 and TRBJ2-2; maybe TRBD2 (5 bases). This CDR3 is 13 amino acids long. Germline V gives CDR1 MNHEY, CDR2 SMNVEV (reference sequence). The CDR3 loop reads CASSFPNTGKLFF. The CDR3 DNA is TGTGCCAGCAGTTTCCCGAACACCGGGAAGCTGTTTTTT.

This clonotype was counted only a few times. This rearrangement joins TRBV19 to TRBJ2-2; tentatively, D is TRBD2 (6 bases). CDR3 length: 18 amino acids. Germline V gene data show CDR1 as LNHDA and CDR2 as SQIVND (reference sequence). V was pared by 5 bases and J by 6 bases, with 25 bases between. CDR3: CASSPLYAPGASAGELFF. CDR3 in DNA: TGTGCCAGTAGTCCCCTCTATGCCCCGGGAGCGAGCGCCGGGGAGCTGTTTTTT.

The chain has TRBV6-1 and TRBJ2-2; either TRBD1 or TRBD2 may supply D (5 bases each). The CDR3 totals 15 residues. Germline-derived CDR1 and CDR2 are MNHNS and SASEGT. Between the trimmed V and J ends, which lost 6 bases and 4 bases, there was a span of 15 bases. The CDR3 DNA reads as TGTGCCAGCAGAAAACAAGAGGGACGCACCGGGGAGCTGTTTTTT. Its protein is CASRKQEGRTGELFF.

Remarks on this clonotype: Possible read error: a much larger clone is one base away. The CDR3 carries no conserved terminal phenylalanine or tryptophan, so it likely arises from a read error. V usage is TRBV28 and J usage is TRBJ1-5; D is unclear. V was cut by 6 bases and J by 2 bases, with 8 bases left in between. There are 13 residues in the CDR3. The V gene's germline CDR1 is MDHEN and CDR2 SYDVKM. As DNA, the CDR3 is TGTGCCAGCAGCCAGGACGGCAATCAGCCCCAGCATTCT. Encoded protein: CASSQDGNQPQHS.

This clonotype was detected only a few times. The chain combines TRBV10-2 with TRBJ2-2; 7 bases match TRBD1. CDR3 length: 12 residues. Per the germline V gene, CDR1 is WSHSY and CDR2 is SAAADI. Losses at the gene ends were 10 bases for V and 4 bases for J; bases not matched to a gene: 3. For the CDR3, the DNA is TGCGCCACACAGGGGACCACCGGGGAGCTGTTTTTT. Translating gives CATQGTTGELFF.